This record looks at one T cell receptor (beta chain) sequence and its context. Its antigen is still unknown. These data are taken from a study of T cells expressing NK-cell markers. Study-level background: Each TCR beta repertoire originated in sorted T cells that were CD3+CD56+NKG2C+, CD3+CD56+NKG2C- or CD3+CD56-NKG2C+. Most of the eight sequenced donors were classified as HCMV-seropositive, and one was classified as seronegative.

TCRdb reprocessed the 5' RACE reads, keeping one entry per CDR3 protein, no DNA. This sample's table reports about 410,000 distinct CDR3 sequences. Study-level results: Dominant NKG2C+ clonotype frequencies of roughly 1.0-8% of CD8+ T cells were measured in over 5 donors.

The sequence was collected from a woman aged 50 to 60 in good health. The specimen was blood T cells: a sorted CD56 or NKG2C T cell subset, CD4+ or CD8+ T cells, or bulk PBMC T cells (not recorded which).

CDR3 protein: CSAHSRALGTQYF. The J gene is TRBJ2-5, the V gene TRBV20-1; without DNA, the TCRdb call of TRBD1 cannot be checked. This CDR3 is built from 13 residues. The germline V gene encodes CDR1 DFQATT and CDR2 SNEGSKA (reference sequence).